Listed here are 4 T cell receptor beta chains from one sample, sequenced in a study of blood T cell repertoires in COVID-19. The assay was immunoSEQ multiplex PCR, and TCRdb's table has in-frame clones only and misses some. The sample yields more than 45,000 clones, around 87% seen once. The sample taken for sequencing was peripheral blood. The receptor source for this set is a human donor with active COVID-19. The donor label of this sample is uncertain.

This sequence joins TRBV5-1 and TRBJ2-7, with a weak D call TRBD1 (6 bases). Germline CDR1 SGHRS, CDR2 YFSETQ. V dropped 6 bases and J dropped 3 bases, with 16 bases sitting between them. This CDR3 spans 14 amino acids. The CDR3 protein is CASTQGPSSYEQYF. The CDR3 DNA reads as TGCGCCAGCACACAGGGCCCTAGTAGCTACGAGCAGTACTTC.

This clone appeared a few times. This rearrangement joins TRBV2 to TRBJ1-1; 9 bases fit TRBD1. V lost 8 bases, J lost 5 bases, and 6 bases stayed unmatched. The CDR3 is 13 residues long. Germline V gene lookup returns CDR1 SNHLY and CDR2 FYNNEI. The CDR3 region has the DNA TGTGCCAGCTCCTTGACAGGGGGTACTGAAGCTTTCTTT. Its protein is CASSLTGGTEAFF.

This chain links TRBV30 with TRBJ1-2; D gene unclear. Germline lookup yields CDR1 GTSNPN and CDR2 SVGIG (reference sequence). CDR3 length: 12 amino acids. The V end lost 2 bases, the J end lost 2 bases, and 6 bases lay between the germline ends. The chain's CDR3 is CAWSMENYGYTF. CDR3 nucleotides: TGTGCCTGGAGTATGGAGAACTATGGCTACACCTTC.

The V call is TRBV4-3, the J call TRBJ2-1; TRBD2 matches at 12 bases. Germline trimming cut 0 bases from V and 4 bases from J; bases unmatched to any gene: 7. Germline V gives CDR1 LGHNA, CDR2 YSLEER. The CDR3 consists of 18 residues. CDR3 bases: TGCGCCAGCAGCCAAGATGGGGCTAGCGGGAGGGTTTACAATGAGCAGTTCTTC. Translated: CASSQDGASGRVYNEQFF.